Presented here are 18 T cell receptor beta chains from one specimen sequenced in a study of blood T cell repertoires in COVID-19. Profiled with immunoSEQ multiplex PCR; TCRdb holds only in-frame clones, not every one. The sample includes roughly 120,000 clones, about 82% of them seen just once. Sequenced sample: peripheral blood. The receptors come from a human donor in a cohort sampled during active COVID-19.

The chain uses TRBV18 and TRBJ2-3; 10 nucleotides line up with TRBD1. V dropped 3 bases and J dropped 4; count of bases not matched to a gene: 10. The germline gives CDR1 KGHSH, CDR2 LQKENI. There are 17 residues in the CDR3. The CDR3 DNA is TGTGCCAGCTCACCCCAAAGTATGACAGGGGGCTCAGATACGCAGTATTTT. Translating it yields CASSPQSMTGGSDTQYF.

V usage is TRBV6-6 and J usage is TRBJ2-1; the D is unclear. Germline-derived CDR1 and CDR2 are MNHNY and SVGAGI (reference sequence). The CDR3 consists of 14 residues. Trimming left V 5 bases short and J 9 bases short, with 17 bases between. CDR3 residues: CASSDTSGFGEQFF. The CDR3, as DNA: TGTGCCAGCAGTGATACTTCAGGATTCGGTGAGCAGTTCTTC.

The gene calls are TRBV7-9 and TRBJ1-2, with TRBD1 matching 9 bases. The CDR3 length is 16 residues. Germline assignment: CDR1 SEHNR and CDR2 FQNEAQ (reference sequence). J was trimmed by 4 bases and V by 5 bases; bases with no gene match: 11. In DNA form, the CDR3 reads TGTGCCAGCAGCCCGGGACAGGGAAATGTTCCCTATGGCTACACCTTC. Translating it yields CASSPGQGNVPYGYTF. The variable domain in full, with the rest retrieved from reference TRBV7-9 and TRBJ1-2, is DTGVSQNPRHKITKRGQNVTFRCDPISEHNRLYWYRQTLGQGPEFLTYFQNEAQLEKSRLLSDRFSAERPKGSFSTLEIQRTEQGDSAMYLCASSPGQGNVPYGYTFGSGTRLTVV.

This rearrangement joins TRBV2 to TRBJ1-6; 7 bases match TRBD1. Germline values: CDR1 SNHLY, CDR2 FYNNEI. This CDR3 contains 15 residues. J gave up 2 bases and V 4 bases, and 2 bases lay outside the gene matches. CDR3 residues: CASSGGQTYNSPLHF. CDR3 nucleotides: TGTGCCAGCAGTGGGGGACAGACCTATAATTCACCCCTCCACTTT.

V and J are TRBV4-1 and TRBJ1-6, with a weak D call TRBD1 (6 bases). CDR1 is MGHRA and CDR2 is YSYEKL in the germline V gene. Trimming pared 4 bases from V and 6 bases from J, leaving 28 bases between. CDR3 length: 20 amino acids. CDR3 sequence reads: CASSRTGLQRGGAGNSPLHF. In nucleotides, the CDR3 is TGCGCCAGCAGCCGAACTGGGCTCCAGCGGGGGGGCGCGGGTAATTCACCCCTCCACTTT.

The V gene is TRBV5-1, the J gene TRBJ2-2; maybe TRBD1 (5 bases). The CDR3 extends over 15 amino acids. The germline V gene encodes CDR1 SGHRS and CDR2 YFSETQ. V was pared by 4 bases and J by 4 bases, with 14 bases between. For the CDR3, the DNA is TGCGCCAGCAGCCCCGCCTCAGGGTTCACCGGGGAGCTGTTTTTT. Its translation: CASSPASGFTGELFF.

The CDR3 sequence: CASSTALRGNNEQFF. The CDR3 nucleotides are TGTGCCAGCTCAACGGCCCTGAGAGGGAACAATGAGCAGTTCTTC. V is TRBV18 and J is TRBJ2-1; tentative D call: TRBD2 (5 bases). Trimming stripped 5 bases from V and 5 bases from J, with 16 bases between. This CDR3 has 15 amino acids. The germline CDR1 and CDR2 sequences are KGHSH and LQKENI.

The CDR3 reads CASSFDRDNSPLHF. Here the CDR3 DNA reads TGTGCCAGCAGTTTCGACAGGGATAATTCACCCCTCCACTTT. V is TRBV6-5 and J is TRBJ1-6, with 7 positions matching TRBD1. Germline CDR1 and CDR2: MNHEY and SVGAGI. The ends lost 4 bases at V and 5 bases at J; junction bases unmatched: 2. The CDR3 length is 14 residues.

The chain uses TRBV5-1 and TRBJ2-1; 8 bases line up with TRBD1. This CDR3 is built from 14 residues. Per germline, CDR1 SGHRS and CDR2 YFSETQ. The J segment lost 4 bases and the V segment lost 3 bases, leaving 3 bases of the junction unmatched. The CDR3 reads CASSSGQEYNEQFF. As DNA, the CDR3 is TGCGCCAGCAGCTCGGGACAGGAATACAATGAGCAGTTCTTC. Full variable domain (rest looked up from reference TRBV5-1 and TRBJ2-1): KAGVTQTPRYLIKTRGQQVTLSCSPISGHRSVSWYQQTPGQGLQFLFEYFSETQRNKGNFPGRFSGRQFSNSRSEMNVSTLELGDSALYLCASSSGQEYNEQFFGPGTRLTVL.

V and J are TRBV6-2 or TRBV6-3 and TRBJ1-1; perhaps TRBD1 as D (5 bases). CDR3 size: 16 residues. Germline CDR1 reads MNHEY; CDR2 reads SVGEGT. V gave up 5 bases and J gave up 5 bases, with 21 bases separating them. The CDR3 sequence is CASSGSWTYWATEAFF. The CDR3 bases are TGTGCCAGCAGTGGTTCCTGGACATATTGGGCAACTGAAGCTTTCTTT.

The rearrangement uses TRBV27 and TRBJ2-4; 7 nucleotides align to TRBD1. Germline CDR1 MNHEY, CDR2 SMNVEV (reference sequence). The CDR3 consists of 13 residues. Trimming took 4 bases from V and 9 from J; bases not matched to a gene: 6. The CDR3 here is CASSSLQGSIQYF. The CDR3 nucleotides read TGTGCCAGCAGTTCACTACAGGGGAGCATTCAGTACTTC.

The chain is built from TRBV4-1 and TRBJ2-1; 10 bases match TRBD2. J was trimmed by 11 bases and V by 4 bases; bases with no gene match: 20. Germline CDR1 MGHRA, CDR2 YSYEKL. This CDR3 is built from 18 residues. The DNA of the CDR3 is TGCGCCAGCAGCCCTCACTTGACACCCGGGACTAGCGTGAATAAGCAGTTCTTC. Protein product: CASSPHLTPGTSVNKQFF.

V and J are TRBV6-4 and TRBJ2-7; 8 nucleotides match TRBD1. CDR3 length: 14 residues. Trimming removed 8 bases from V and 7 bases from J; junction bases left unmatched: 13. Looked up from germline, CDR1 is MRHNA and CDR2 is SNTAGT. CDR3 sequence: CASAGGQETLEQYF. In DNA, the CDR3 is TGTGCCAGCGCAGGGGGACAGGAGACCCTGGAGCAGTACTTC.

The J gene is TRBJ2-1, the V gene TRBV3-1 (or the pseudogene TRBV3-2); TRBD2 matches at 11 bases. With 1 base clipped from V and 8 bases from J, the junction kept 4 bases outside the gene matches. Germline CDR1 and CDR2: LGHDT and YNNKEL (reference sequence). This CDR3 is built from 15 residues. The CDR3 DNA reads TGTGCCAGCAGCCAAGTACTAGCGGGAGTTTATGAGCAGTTCTTC. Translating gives CASSQVLAGVYEQFF.

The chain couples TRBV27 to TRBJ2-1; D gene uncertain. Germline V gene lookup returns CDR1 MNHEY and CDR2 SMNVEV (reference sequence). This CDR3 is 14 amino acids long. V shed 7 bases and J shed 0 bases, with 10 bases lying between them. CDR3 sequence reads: CASMKPRSYNEQFF. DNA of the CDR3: TGTGCCAGCATGAAGCCCCGCTCCTACAATGAGCAGTTCTTC.

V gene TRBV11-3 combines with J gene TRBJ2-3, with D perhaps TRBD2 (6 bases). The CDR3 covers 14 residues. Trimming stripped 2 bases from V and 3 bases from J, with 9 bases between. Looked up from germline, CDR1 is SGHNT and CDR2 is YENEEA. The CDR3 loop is CASSLKAGTDTQYF. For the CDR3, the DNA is TGTGCCAGCAGCTTAAAAGCGGGTACAGATACGCAGTATTTT.

Written as DNA, the CDR3 is TGTGCCAGCAGTCCACGGACAGGGGGTATTAGTGAAAAACTGTTTTTT. Protein: CASSPRTGGISEKLFF. The chain recombines TRBV6-2 or TRBV6-3 with TRBJ1-4; 10 bases agree with TRBD1. The germline V gene has CDR1 MNHEY and CDR2 SVGEGT. The V and J ends lost 5 bases and 7 bases, in that order; junction bases with no gene match: 10. There are 16 residues in the CDR3.

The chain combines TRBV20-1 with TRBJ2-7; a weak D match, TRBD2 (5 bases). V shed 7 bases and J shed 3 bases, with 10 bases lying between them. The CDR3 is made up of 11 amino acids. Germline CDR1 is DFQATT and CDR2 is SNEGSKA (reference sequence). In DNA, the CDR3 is TGCAGTGGGGTAGGAGGCTACGAGCAGTACTTC. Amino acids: CSGVGGYEQYF.